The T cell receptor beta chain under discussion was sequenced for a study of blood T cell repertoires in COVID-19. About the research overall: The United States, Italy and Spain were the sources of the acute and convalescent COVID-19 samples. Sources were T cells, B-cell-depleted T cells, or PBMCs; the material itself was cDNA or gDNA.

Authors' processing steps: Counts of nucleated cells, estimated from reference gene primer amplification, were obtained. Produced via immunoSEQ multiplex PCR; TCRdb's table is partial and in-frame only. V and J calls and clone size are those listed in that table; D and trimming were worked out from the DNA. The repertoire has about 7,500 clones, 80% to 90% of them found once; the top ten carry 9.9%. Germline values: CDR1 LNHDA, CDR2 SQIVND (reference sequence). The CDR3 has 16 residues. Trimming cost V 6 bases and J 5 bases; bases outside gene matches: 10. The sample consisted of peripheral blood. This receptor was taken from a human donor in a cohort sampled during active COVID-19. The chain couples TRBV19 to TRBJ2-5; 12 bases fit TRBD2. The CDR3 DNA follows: TGTGCCAGTAGCCCCGGGCTAGCGGGGGGGGGTGAGACCCAGTACTTC. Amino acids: CASSPGLAGGGETQYF.